The 22 T cell receptor beta chains reported below all come from one sample, sequenced in a study of blood T cell repertoires in COVID-19. Profiling relied on immunoSEQ multiplex PCR, and the TCRdb table lists in-frame clones only, not all of them. The sample has around 300,000 clones; around four fifths are singletons. Material: peripheral blood. The receptors derive from a woman in her forties or fifties with active or convalescent COVID-19.

The rearrangement uses TRBV4-1 and TRBJ1-2, with a possible D match to TRBD1 (6 bases). The germline CDR1 and CDR2 sequences are MGHRA and YSYEKL. Trimming pared 2 bases from V and 7 bases from J, leaving 14 bases between. The CDR3 covers 14 residues. CDR3 amino acids: CASSQPGTSGGYTF. CDR3 sequence (DNA): TGCGCCAGCAGCCAACCCGGGACATCGGGTGGCTACACCTTC.

The CDR3 coding sequence is TGTGCCAGCAAGAAGGAGTATAGCAATCAGCCCCAGCATTTT. Translated: CASKKEYSNQPQHF. The gene calls are TRBV28 and TRBJ1-5; the D is unclear. Germline values: CDR1 MDHEN, CDR2 SYDVKM. The CDR3 covers 14 residues. The V and J ends lost 7 bases and 0 bases respectively, with 10 bases between them.

The CDR3 DNA reads TGTGCCAGTAGTATAGGGGGCTATAGCAATCAGCCCCAGCATTTT. Amino acids: CASSIGGYSNQPQHF. The rearrangement uses TRBV19 and TRBJ1-5; tentatively, D is TRBD1 (5 bases). Trimming cost V 1 base and J 0 bases, with 7 bases left between them. The germline gives CDR1 LNHDA, CDR2 SQIVND (reference sequence). The CDR3 extends over 15 amino acids.

The V gene is TRBV11-2, the J gene TRBJ2-3; tentative D call: TRBD2 (6 bases). This CDR3 spans 13 amino acids. Germline assignment: CDR1 SGHAT and CDR2 FQNNGV. V was trimmed by 3 bases and J by 6 bases, leaving 10 bases between them. The CDR3 loop reads CASSFGEVDTQYF. The DNA for the CDR3 is TGTGCCAGCAGCTTTGGGGAGGTGGATACGCAGTATTTT.

V gene TRBV29-1 combines with J gene TRBJ1-1; D uncertain. Germline CDR1 reads SQVTM; CDR2 reads ANQGSEA. CDR3 length equals 13 residues. Trimming shortened V by 4 bases and J by 0 bases, and 9 bases separated the two germline ends. The CDR3 spells CSVVGALNTEAFF. As DNA, the CDR3 is TGCAGCGTTGTAGGAGCTTTGAACACTGAAGCTTTCTTT.

This clone turned up a few times. The J gene is TRBJ2-7, the V gene TRBV7-9; 7 nucleotides agree with TRBD2. The length of the CDR3 is 16 residues. Germline CDR1 reads SEHNR; CDR2 reads FQNEAQ (reference sequence). V dropped 2 bases and J dropped 3; count of bases not matched to a gene: 10. The CDR3 loop reads CASSLFWRELGYEQYF. The CDR3 DNA is TGTGCCAGCAGCTTATTTTGGCGGGAGCTTGGCTACGAGCAGTACTTC.

This sequence joins TRBV10-3 and TRBJ2-1, with D perhaps matching TRBD1 (8 bases). Germline assignment: CDR1 ENHRY and CDR2 SYGVKD. V was cut by 0 bases and J by 9 bases, with 24 bases left in between. There are 18 residues in the CDR3. The chain's CDR3 is CAISESGATGGGNREQFF. CDR3 DNA: TGTGCCATCAGTGAGTCGGGTGCCACAGGGGGGGGTAATCGTGAGCAGTTCTTC.

The V and J genes are TRBV5-1 and TRBJ2-5; tentative D call: TRBD2 (5 bases). The V gene lost 4 bases and the J gene lost 0 bases, with 16 bases spanning the gap. This CDR3 spans 16 amino acids. The germline CDR1 and CDR2 sequences are SGHRS and YFSETQ. The CDR3 spells CASSPGRRTYQETQYF. CDR3 DNA: TGCGCCAGCAGCCCGGGAAGGCGGACGTACCAAGAGACCCAGTACTTC.

This chain's CDR3 is CSASVFSGSNEKLFF. The DNA of the CDR3 is TGCAGTGCTAGTGTATTTAGCGGGTCTAATGAAAAACTGTTTTTT. The gene calls are TRBV20-1 and TRBJ1-4, with no clear D. Germline lookup yields CDR1 DFQATT and CDR2 SNEGSKA (reference sequence). Trimming took off 3 bases at V and 3 bases at J, with 14 bases between the two ends. CDR3 length equals 15 residues.

This chain joins TRBV7-9 and TRBJ2-2; TRBD2 agrees at 7 bases. J was trimmed by 2 bases and V by 5 bases; bases with no gene match: 2. The V gene's germline CDR1 is SEHNR and CDR2 FQNEAQ (reference sequence). The length of the CDR3 is 14 residues. For the CDR3, the DNA is TGTGCCAGCAGCGCTAGCGGTAACACCGGGGAGCTGTTTTTT. This translates into CASSASGNTGELFF.

The chain carries TRBV5-4 and TRBJ2-7; 9 bases are a match to TRBD2. Trimming took 3 bases from V and 8 from J; bases not matched to a gene: 15. In germline, CDR1 is SGHNT, CDR2 YYREEE (reference sequence). CDR3 length equals 16 residues. CDR3 in DNA: TGTGCCAGCAGCTACGGATCTCCTAGCGGGGCGTACAAGCAGTACTTC. Translation gives CASSYGSPSGAYKQYF.

The chain uses TRBV6-1 and TRBJ1-5; maybe TRBD1 (5 bases). The V end lost 0 bases, the J end lost 7 bases, and 13 bases lay between the germline ends. The length of the CDR3 is 15 residues. Germline CDR1 and CDR2: MNHNS and SASEGT. The CDR3: CASSEAGVGGQPQHF. In nucleotides, the CDR3 is TGTGCCAGCAGTGAAGCGGGGGTGGGGGGACAGCCCCAGCATTTT.

V gene TRBV4-1 combines with J gene TRBJ2-2; D call uncertain. CDR1 is MGHRA and CDR2 is YSYEKL in the germline V gene. The V end was cut by 4 bases, the J end by 1 base, with 16 bases between. This CDR3 has 17 amino acids. The CDR3 nucleotides are TGCGCCAGCAGCCCGATCTTGGCAGATTTGAACACCGGGGAGCTGTTTTTT. Translation gives CASSPILADLNTGELFF.

This chain uses TRBV5-6 with TRBJ1-1; unclear D gene. Germline V gene data show CDR1 as SGHDT and CDR2 as YYEEEE. The CDR3 is 12 residues long. With 2 bases removed from V and 6 bases from J, the gap between germline ends came to 8 bases. The CDR3 is CASSFNRAEAFF. The CDR3 DNA is TGTGCCAGCAGCTTTAATCGGGCTGAAGCTTTCTTT.

This chain uses TRBV2 with TRBJ1-3; D not resolved. V gave up 7 bases and J gave up 0 bases, with 10 bases separating them. CDR3 length equals 14 residues. Germline values: CDR1 SNHLY, CDR2 FYNNEI. The CDR3 DNA follows: TGTGCCAGCAACCTTGGGCCCTCTGGAAACACCATATATTTT. This gives the protein CASNLGPSGNTIYF.

The chain recombines TRBV2 with TRBJ2-1; 14 bases are shared with TRBD2. CDR3 length equals 14 residues. CDR1 and CDR2 (germline): SNHLY, FYNNEI. V lost 8 bases to trimming and J lost 8 bases; unmatched junction nucleotides: 5. CDR3 sequence: CASSGLAGVHEQFF. CDR3 nucleotides: TGTGCCAGCTCGGGACTAGCGGGAGTACATGAGCAGTTCTTC.

V and J are TRBV3-1 (or the pseudogene TRBV3-2) and TRBJ2-2; D may be TRBD2 (6 bases). V lost 1 base and J 0 bases, leaving 9 bases between the germline ends. CDR3 length equals 16 residues. Germline CDR1 reads LGHDT; CDR2 reads YNNKEL (reference sequence). CDR3 protein: CASSQVAGSNTGELFF. DNA for the CDR3: TGTGCCAGCAGCCAAGTGGCGGGATCGAACACCGGGGAGCTGTTTTTT.

This CDR3 reads CASSESLQWGRRRNTEAFF. CDR3 nucleotide sequence: TGTGCCAGCAGTGAAAGTCTTCAGTGGGGGCGCCGACGGAACACTGAAGCTTTCTTT. V gene TRBV2 combines with J gene TRBJ1-1, with a possible D match to TRBD1 (6 bases). CDR1 is SNHLY and CDR2 is FYNNEI in the germline V gene. This CDR3 spans 19 amino acids. The V and J ends lost 2 bases and 1 base respectively, with 23 bases between them. Together with reference TRBV2 and TRBJ1-1, the CDR3 gives the full variable domain: EPEVTQTPSHQVTQMGQEVILRCVPISNHLYFYWYRQILGQKVEFLVSFYNNEISEKSEIFDDQFSVERPDGSNFTLKIRSTKLEDSAMYFCASSESLQWGRRRNTEAFFGQGTRLTVV.

The rearrangement links TRBV7-2 to TRBJ2-1, with TRBD2 matching over 7 bases. Losses at the gene ends were 1 base for V and 0 bases for J; bases not matched to a gene: 12. The CDR3 spans 19 residues. In germline, CDR1 is SGHTA, CDR2 FQGNSA. The CDR3 here is CASSLGALAEWSSYNEQFF. In DNA, the CDR3 is TGTGCCAGCAGCTTAGGGGCTCTAGCGGAGTGGAGCTCCTACAATGAGCAGTTCTTC.

This rearrangement joins TRBV10-2 to TRBJ1-2; D gene uncertain. With 0 bases removed from V and 8 bases from J, the gap between germline ends came to 16 bases. CDR1 is WSHSY, CDR2 SAAADI, per germline. This CDR3 has 15 residues. This chain's CDR3 is CASSESKWTGEGYTF. As DNA, the CDR3 is TGCGCCAGCAGTGAGTCGAAATGGACCGGGGAAGGCTACACCTTC.

V is TRBV3-1 (or the pseudogene TRBV3-2) and J is TRBJ2-7, with TRBD2 matching over 8 bases. The CDR3 spans 16 residues. V gave up 1 base and J gave up 4 bases; unmatched junction bases: 9. Germline CDR1 is LGHDT and CDR2 is YNNKEL (reference sequence). The CDR3, as DNA: TGTGCCAGCAGCCAAGGGACGGGAGGGAGTGTGTACGAGCAGTACTTC. Encoded protein: CASSQGTGGSVYEQYF.

This chain uses TRBV19 with TRBJ2-4; the match to TRBD1 covers 7 bases. V was clipped by 7 bases and J by 3 bases; unmatched bases: 6. The germline V gene has CDR1 LNHDA and CDR2 SQIVND (reference sequence). The CDR3 has 14 residues. CDR3 bases: TGTGCCAGTACCGTACAGGGGTTCAAAAACATTCAGTACTTC. It yields the protein CASTVQGFKNIQYF. Drawing the rest from reference TRBV19 and TRBJ2-4, the complete variable domain is DGGITQSPKYLFRKEGQNVTLSCEQNLNHDAMYWYRQDPGQGLRLIYYSQIVNDFQKGDIAEGYSVSREKKESFPLTVTSAQKNPTAFYLCASTVQGFKNIQYFGAGTRLSVL.